This T cell receptor beta chain emerged from a study of metastatic and nonmetastatic thyroid tumors. Study as a whole: Repertoires from malignant and benign thyroid patients were compared across blood and tumor or nodule tissue. Study observations and caveats: When malignant thyroid tumors were compared with benign nodules, TCR beta diversity was reportedly significantly higher in the malignant tumors. This held in both blood and tumor samples.

Remarks on this clone: Its matching antigen is unknown.

The germline V gene encodes CDR1 GTSNPN and CDR2 SVGIG (reference sequence). The CDR3 extends over 14 amino acids. V lost 4 bases and J lost 1, with 14 bases in between. Authors' methods: CDR3 was compared across clinicopathological groups, and the resulting differences were used to build a distant-metastasis classifier for papillary thyroid cancer. TCRdb ran MiXCR on the PCR reads. Clone size and V and J calls follow TCRdb, not the original study. The sample records approximately 7,000 clones, 39% being singletons. Among the patients, none had received any treatment before thyroid surgery. Material for sequencing was tumor tissue. The clonotype originates from a female donor with papillary thyroid cancer or a benign thyroid nodule (not recorded which). Some clones in this sample may be carry-over from other donors' samples. The J gene is TRBJ2-7, the V gene TRBV30; D is ambiguous. CDR3 DNA sequence: TGTGCCTGGATCTCTCCTGAACGATCCTACGAGCAGTACTTC. Residues: CAWISPERSYEQYF. The full variable domain, with the rest looked up from reference TRBV30 and TRBJ2-7, is SQTIHQWPATLVQPVGSPLSLECTVEGTSNPNLYWYRQAAGRGLQLLFYSVGIGQISSEVPQNLSASRPQDRQFILSSKKLLLSDSGFYLCAWISPERSYEQYFGPGTRLTVT.